This is a list of T cell receptor beta chains from one sample in a study of shared clonotypes between healthy human individuals. Measured with immunoSEQ multiplex PCR; TCRdb has only the in-frame clones, and not every one. The sample records about 2.1 million clones, approximately 92% being singletons. Sample: naive CD8+ T cells from PBMCs. The receptors derive from a man younger than 35 in good health. Some clones in this sample may be carry-over from other donors' samples. CDR3s include the opening cysteine and the closing phenylalanine or tryptophan. A D gene is named only where the DNA matches it firmly. A row's size may be missing; if present it is once, few, many or a size class.

clone_size: -; j_call: TRBJ1-1; d_call: -; v_call: TRBV15; cdr3_nt: TGTGCCACCAGCAGAGAGCAAGGGGAAGCTTTCTTT; cdr3_aa: CATSREQGEAFF
clone_size: -; j_call: TRBJ2-2; d_call: -; v_call: TRBV27; cdr3_nt: TGTGCCAGCACCTATCTATCGAGGGGTAAAACCGGGGAGCTGTTTTTT; cdr3_aa: CASTYLSRGKTGELFF
clone_size: -; j_call: TRBJ2-2; d_call: -; v_call: TRBV27; cdr3_nt: TGTGCCAGCAGTCCAGCCGGACGAGGTGGGGAGCTGTTTTTT; cdr3_aa: CASSPAGRGGELFF
clone_size: -; j_call: TRBJ1-6; d_call: TRBD1; v_call: TRBV7-2; cdr3_nt: TGTGCCAGCAGCTTGTCCGGGACAGATAATTCACCCCTCCACTTT; cdr3_aa: CASSLSGTDNSPLHF
clone_size: -; j_call: TRBJ1-1; d_call: -; v_call: TRBV29-1; cdr3_nt: TGCAGCGCCCCGGACAGAATGAACACTGAAGCTTTCTTT; cdr3_aa: CSAPDRMNTEAFF
clone_size: -; j_call: TRBJ2-7; d_call: TRBD2; v_call: TRBV28; cdr3_nt: TGTGCCAGCAGCCCCTGGGTAGCGGGAGATTACGAGCAGTACTTC; cdr3_aa: CASSPWVAGDYEQYF
clone_size: -; j_call: TRBJ2-2; d_call: -; v_call: TRBV9; cdr3_nt: TGTGCCAGCAGCTCCTCCCGGAGGGGTGGCACCGGGGAGCTGTTTTTT; cdr3_aa: CASSSSRRGGTGELFF
clone_size: -; j_call: TRBJ2-7; d_call: -; v_call: TRBV9; cdr3_nt: TGTGCCAGCAGCCCTGACAGCAAGGAACTCGAGCAGTACTTC; cdr3_aa: CASSPDSKELEQYF
clone_size: -; j_call: TRBJ2-1; d_call: TRBD2; v_call: TRBV9; cdr3_nt: TGTGCCAGCAGCGTAGAGTCAAGGGGTAGCGGGTCCTACAATGAGCAGTTCTTC; cdr3_aa: CASSVESRGSGSYNEQFF
clone_size: -; j_call: TRBJ2-1; d_call: -; v_call: TRBV29-1; cdr3_nt: TGCAGCGTTGAAGAAGGCCTAGCGTTTTACAATGAGCAGTTCTTC; cdr3_aa: CSVEEGLAFYNEQFF
clone_size: once; j_call: TRBJ2-1; d_call: TRBD2; v_call: TRBV29-1; cdr3_nt: TGCAGCGTTGAAGGGCGGGAGGGCGTATACAATGAGCAGTTCTTC; cdr3_aa: CSVEGREGVYNEQFF
clone_size: -; j_call: TRBJ2-7; d_call: TRBD1; v_call: TRBV6-6; cdr3_nt: TGTGCCAGCAGTCTCGGACAGGGGACCACCTACGAGCAGTACTTC; cdr3_aa: CASSLGQGTTYEQYF
clone_size: -; j_call: TRBJ2-1; d_call: TRBD2; v_call: TRBV9; cdr3_nt: TGTGCCAGCAGCGTAGTCGGGGGAGGGGAGAATGAGCAGTTCTTC; cdr3_aa: CASSVVGGGENEQFF
clone_size: few; j_call: TRBJ2-7; d_call: TRBD2; v_call: TRBV5-1; cdr3_nt: TGCGCCAGCAGCTTGGGGGTGACTAGCTCCCCCCAGGGCGAGCAGTACTTC; cdr3_aa: CASSLGVTSSPQGEQYF
clone_size: once; j_call: TRBJ1-4; d_call: TRBD1; v_call: TRBV27; cdr3_nt: TGTGCCAGCAGCCCGATCGGGACAGGGGGCATGACTAATGAAAAACTGTTTTTT; cdr3_aa: CASSPIGTGGMTNEKLFF
clone_size: -; j_call: TRBJ2-3; d_call: -; v_call: TRBV6-1; cdr3_nt: TGTGCCAGCAGTGAAGCGTGGCAGACCGAAGAAGATACGCAGTATTTT; cdr3_aa: CASSEAWQTEEDTQYF
clone_size: -; j_call: TRBJ2-2; d_call: -; v_call: TRBV19; cdr3_nt: TGTGCCAGTAGTATTCCGAGGGATCACACCGGGGAGCTGTTTTTT; cdr3_aa: CASSIPRDHTGELFF
clone_size: -; j_call: TRBJ2-7; d_call: -; v_call: TRBV27; cdr3_nt: TGTGCCAGCAGTTTTAAGGGCAGCTACGAGCAGTACTTC; cdr3_aa: CASSFKGSYEQYF
clone_size: -; j_call: TRBJ2-4; d_call: TRBD2; v_call: TRBV27; cdr3_nt: TGTGCCAGCAGTCCCCTAGCGGGAGGGCTGGTCAAAAACATTCAGTACTTC; cdr3_aa: CASSPLAGGLVKNIQYF
clone_size: -; j_call: TRBJ2-3; d_call: -; v_call: TRBV7-9; cdr3_nt: TGTGCCAGCAGCCGGCAGGGGGATACGCAGTATTTT; cdr3_aa: CASSRQGDTQYF
clone_size: -; j_call: TRBJ2-5; d_call: -; v_call: TRBV5-1; cdr3_nt: TGCGCCAGCAGGCGGCACAACCAAGAGACCCAGTACTTC; cdr3_aa: CASRRHNQETQYF
clone_size: -; j_call: TRBJ1-1; d_call: -; v_call: TRBV6-1; cdr3_nt: TGTGCCAGCAAAACAGGGAAGCCCACCTTCACTGAAGCTTTCTTT; cdr3_aa: CASKTGKPTFTEAFF
clone_size: once; j_call: TRBJ2-2; d_call: TRBD2; v_call: TRBV9; cdr3_nt: TGTGCCAGCAGCCTGGCTAGCGGGAGTCTAGGGGAGCTGTTTTTT; cdr3_aa: CASSLASGSLGELFF
clone_size: once; j_call: TRBJ1-2; d_call: -; v_call: TRBV28; cdr3_nt: TGTGCCAGCAGCCCTGGACAGTTCTATGGCTACACCTTC; cdr3_aa: CASSPGQFYGYTF
clone_size: once; j_call: TRBJ2-2; d_call: -; v_call: TRBV13; cdr3_nt: TGTGCCAGCAGCTCACCGGGCCAAATGAGGGGAACCGGGGAGCTGTTTTTT; cdr3_aa: CASSSPGQMRGTGELFF